This T cell receptor (beta chain) was retrieved from a study of T cell changes during pregnancy in multiple sclerosis. J gave up 4 bases and V 4 bases, and 7 bases lay outside the gene matches. CDR3 length: 15 amino acids. Germline lookup yields CDR1 SGHNT and CDR2 YYREEE (reference sequence). The repertoire was sequenced with immunoSEQ multiplex PCR; TCRdb's copy has only in-frame clones and lacks some. The table shows roughly 58,000 clones, with around 94% occurring only once. The chain recombines TRBV5-4 with TRBJ1-3; the match to TRBD1 covers 8 bases. The sample in question was CD8+ T cells from peripheral blood mononuclear cells, obtained in the third trimester of pregnancy. The TCR was taken from a female donor with multiple sclerosis, enrolled in a pregnancy study. The CDR3 DNA reads as TGTGCCAGCAGCATACAGGGGGGAGCCGGAAACACCATATATTTT. Protein: CASSIQGGAGNTIYF.